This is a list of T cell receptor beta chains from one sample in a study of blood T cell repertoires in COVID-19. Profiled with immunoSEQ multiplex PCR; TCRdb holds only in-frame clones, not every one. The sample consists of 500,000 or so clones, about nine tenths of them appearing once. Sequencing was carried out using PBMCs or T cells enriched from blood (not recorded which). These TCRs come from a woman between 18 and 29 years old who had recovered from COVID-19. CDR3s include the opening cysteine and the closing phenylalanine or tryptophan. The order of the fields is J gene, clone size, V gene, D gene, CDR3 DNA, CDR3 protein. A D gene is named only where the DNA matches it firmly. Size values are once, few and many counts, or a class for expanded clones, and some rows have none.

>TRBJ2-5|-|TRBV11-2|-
TGTGCCAGCAGCTTACTCGATTGGTGGCAGCAAGAGACCCAGTACTTC
CASSLLDWWQQETQYF
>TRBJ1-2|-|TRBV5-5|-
TGTGCCAGCAGCCCCCAGGAGGACTATGGCTACACCTTC
CASSPQEDYGYTF
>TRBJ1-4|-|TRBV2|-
TGTGCCAGCAGTGAAAAGGATACGAGAGGTGAAAAACTGTTTTTT
CASSEKDTRGEKLFF
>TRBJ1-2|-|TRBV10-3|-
TGTGCCATCAGCCTCACAGGAGTAATCTATGGCTACACCTTC
CAISLTGVIYGYTF
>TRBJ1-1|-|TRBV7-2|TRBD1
TGTGCCAGCAGCGGGACAGGGGTTGAGAAAACTGAAGCTTTCTTT
CASSGTGVEKTEAFF
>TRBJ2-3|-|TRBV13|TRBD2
TGTGCCAGCAGCTTACGGGCAACTAGCGAGATCGCAGATACGCAGTATTTT
CASSLRATSEIADTQYF
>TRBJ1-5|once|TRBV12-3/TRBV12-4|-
TGTGCCAGTTGTTTGGGAGGCAATCAGCCCCAGCATTTT
CASCLGGNQPQHF
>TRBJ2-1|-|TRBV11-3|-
TGTGCCAGCAGCTTGGCGCCACTAGAGGGTGAGCAGTTCTTC
CASSLAPLEGEQFF
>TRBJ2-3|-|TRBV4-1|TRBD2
TGCGCCAGCAGCCAAGATCAGAGGGCGGGGGGGCGCCCAGATACGCAGTATTTT
CASSQDQRAGGRPDTQYF
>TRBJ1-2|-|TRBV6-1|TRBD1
TGTGCCAGCAGTGAAGCGTTGGGACAGGGTTATGGCTACACCTTC
CASSEALGQGYGYTF
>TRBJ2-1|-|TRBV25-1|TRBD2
TGTGCCAGCAGTCATCTAGGGGAGGGACTAGCGGGGGGAGGGGAGCAGTTCTTC
CASSHLGEGLAGGGEQFF
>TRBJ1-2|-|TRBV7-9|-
TGTGCCAGCAGCTTAGCGCGAGAAACCCCAGGGGGCTACACCTTC
CASSLARETPGGYTF
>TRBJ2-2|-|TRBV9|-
TGTGCCAGCAGCGTAGTTGGAGGGGACACCGGGGAGCTGTTTTTT
CASSVVGGDTGELFF
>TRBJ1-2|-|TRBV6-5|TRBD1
TGTGCCAGCAGTAGGGACAGGGGGATCTATGGCTACACCTTC
CASSRDRGIYGYTF
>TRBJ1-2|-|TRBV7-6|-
TGTGCCAGCAGCCCGGAGTCTCAACGGAAATACACCTTC
CASSPESQRKYTF
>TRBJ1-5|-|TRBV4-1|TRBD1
TGCGCCAGCAGCCAAGACGGCGGGACAGAGAATCAGCCCCAGCATTTT
CASSQDGGTENQPQHF
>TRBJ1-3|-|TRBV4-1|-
TGCGCCAGCAGCCAAGTTCCAGGTATCCCTGGAAACACCATATATTTT
CASSQVPGIPGNTIYF
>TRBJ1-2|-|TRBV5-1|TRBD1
TGCGCCAGCAGCCAGACAGGGGATGGCTACACCTTC
CASSQTGDGYTF
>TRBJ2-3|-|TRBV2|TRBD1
TGTGCCAGCAGCGGGGACAGGGGGCAGACAGATACGCAGTATTTT
CASSGDRGQTDTQYF
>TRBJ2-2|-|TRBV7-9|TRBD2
TGTGCCAGCGGAGGGGATTCGGGGGGAAGGGGCACCGGGGAGCTGTTTTTT
CASGGDSGGRGTGELFF
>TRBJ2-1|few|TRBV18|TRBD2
TGTGCCAGCTCACAAACTAGCGGACCCGACAATGAGCAGTTCTTC
CASSQTSGPDNEQFF
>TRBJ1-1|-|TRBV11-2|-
TGTGCCAGCAGCTTCTCGAGCAGGGCTTCTGAAGCTTTCTTT
CASSFSSRASEAFF
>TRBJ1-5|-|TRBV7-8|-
TGTGCCAGCAGCTTGACTAGGGGTTCATCGTCCGATCAGCCCCAGCATTTT
CASSLTRGSSSDQPQHF
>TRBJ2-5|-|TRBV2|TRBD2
TGTGCCAGCAGTGAACGGCGGGGGGGCGATTTGGGAGAGACCCAGTACTTC
CASSERRGGDLGETQYF
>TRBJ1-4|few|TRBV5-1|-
TGCGCCAGCAGCTTGGGATGGCAGGAGGACGAAAAACTGTTTTTT
CASSLGWQEDEKLFF
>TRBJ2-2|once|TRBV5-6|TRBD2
TGTGCCAGCACCGCGGGGGGTTCCAAGGAGCTGTTTTTT
CASTAGGSKELFF
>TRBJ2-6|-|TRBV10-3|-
TGTGCCATCCGACAGGACTCTGGGGCCAACGTCCTGACTTTC
CAIRQDSGANVLTF
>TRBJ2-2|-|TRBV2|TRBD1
TGTGCCAGCAGTGGCCGGACAGGTGTTTCGGAAACCGGGGAGCTGTTTTTT
CASSGRTGVSETGELFF
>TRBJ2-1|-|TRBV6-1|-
TGTGCCAGCAGTGAAGGATGGCAGGCCAGTGAGCAGTTCTTC
CASSEGWQASEQFF